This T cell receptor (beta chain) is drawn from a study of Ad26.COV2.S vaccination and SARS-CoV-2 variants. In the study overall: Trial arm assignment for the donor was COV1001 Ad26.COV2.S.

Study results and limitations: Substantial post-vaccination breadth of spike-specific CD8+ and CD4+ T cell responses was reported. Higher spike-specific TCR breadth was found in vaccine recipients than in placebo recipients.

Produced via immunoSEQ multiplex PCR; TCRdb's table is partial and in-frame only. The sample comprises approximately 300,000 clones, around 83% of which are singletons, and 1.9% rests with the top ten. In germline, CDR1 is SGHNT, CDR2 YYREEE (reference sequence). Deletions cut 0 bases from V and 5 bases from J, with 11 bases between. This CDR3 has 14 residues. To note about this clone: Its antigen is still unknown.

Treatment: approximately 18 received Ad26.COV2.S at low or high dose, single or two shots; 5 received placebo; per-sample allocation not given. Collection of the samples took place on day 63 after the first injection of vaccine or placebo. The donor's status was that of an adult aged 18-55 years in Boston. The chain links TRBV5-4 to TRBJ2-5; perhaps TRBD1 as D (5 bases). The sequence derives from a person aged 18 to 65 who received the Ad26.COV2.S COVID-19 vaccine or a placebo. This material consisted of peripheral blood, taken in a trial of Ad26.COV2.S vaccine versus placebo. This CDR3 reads CASSLVGRAETQYF. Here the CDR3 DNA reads TGTGCCAGCAGCTTGGTCGGCAGGGCGGAGACCCAGTACTTC.